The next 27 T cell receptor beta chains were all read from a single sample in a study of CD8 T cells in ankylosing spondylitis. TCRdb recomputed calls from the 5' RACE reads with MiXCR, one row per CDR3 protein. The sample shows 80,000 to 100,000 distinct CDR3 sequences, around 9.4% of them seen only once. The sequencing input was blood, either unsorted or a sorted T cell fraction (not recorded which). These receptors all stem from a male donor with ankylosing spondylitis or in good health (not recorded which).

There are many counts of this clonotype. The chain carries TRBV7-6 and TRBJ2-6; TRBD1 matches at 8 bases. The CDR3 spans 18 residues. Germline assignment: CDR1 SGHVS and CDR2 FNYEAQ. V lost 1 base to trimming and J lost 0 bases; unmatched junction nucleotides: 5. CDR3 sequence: CASSLVGTGASGANVLTF. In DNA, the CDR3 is TGTGCCAGCAGCTTAGTGGGGACAGGAGCCTCTGGGGCCAACGTCCTGACTTTC.

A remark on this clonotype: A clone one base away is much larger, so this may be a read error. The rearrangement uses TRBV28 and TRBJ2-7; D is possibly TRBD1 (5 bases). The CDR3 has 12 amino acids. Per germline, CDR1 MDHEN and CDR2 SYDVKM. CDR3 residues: CTSKAGLSEQYF. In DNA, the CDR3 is TGTACCAGCAAGGCAGGGCTTTCCGAGCAGTACTTC.

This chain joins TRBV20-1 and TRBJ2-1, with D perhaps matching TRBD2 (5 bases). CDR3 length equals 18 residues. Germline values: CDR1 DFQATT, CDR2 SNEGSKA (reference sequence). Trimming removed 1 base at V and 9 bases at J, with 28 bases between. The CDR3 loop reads CSARGVERVRAHLPEQFF. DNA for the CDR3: TGCAGTGCTAGAGGGGTAGAAAGGGTGCGGGCTCACCTCCCTGAGCAGTTCTTC.

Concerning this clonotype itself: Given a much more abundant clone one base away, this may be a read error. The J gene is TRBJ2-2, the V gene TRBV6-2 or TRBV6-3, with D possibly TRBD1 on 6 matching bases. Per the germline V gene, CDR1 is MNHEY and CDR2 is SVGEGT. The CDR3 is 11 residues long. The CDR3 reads CASGDTGVLFF. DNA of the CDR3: TGTGCCAGCGGGGACACCGGGGTGCTGTTTTTT.

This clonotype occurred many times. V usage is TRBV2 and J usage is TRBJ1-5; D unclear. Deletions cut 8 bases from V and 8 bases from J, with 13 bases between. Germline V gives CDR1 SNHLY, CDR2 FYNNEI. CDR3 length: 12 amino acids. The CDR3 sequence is CASGPDGEPQHF. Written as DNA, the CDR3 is TGTGCCAGCGGACCCGACGGGGAGCCCCAGCATTTT.

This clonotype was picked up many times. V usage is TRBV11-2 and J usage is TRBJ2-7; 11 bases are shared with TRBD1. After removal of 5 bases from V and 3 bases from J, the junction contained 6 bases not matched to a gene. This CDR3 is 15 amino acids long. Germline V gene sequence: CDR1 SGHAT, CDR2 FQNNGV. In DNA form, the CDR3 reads TGTGCCAGCAGCCTCCGGGACAGGGGGTTCTACGAGCAGTACTTC. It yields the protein CASSLRDRGFYEQYF.

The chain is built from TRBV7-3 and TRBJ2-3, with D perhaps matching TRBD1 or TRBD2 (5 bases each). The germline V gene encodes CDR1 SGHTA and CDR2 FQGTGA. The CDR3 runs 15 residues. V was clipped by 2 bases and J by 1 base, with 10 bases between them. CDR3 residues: CASSLLGDGTDTQYF. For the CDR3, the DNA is TGTGCCAGCAGCTTATTGGGGGATGGCACAGATACGCAGTATTTT.

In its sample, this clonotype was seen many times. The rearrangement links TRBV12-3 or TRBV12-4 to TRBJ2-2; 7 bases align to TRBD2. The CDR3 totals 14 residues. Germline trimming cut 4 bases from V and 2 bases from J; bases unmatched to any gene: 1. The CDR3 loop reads CASSWGLNTGELFF. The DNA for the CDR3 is TGTGCCAGCAGTTGGGGACTAAACACCGGGGAGCTGTTTTTT.

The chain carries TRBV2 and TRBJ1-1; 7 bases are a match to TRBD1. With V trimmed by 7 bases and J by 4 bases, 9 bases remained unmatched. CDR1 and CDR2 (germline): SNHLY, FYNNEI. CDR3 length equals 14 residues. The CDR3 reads CASTTTGTITEAFF. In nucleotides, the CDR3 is TGTGCCAGCACCACGACAGGGACAATCACTGAAGCTTTCTTT.

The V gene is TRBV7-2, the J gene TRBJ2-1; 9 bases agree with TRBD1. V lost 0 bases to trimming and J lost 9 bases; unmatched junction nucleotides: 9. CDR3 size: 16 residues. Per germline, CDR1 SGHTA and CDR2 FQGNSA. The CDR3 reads CASSLAFGTGSSEQFF. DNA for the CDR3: TGTGCCAGCAGCTTAGCTTTTGGGACAGGGTCCTCTGAGCAGTTCTTC.

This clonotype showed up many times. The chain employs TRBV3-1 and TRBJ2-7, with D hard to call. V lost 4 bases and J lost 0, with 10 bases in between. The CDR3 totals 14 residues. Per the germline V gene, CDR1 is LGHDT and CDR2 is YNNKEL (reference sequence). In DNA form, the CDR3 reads TGTGCCAGCAGCCGGGCAGTCAACTCCTACGAGCAGTACTTC. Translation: CASSRAVNSYEQYF.

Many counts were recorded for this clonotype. CDR3 nucleotides: TGTGCCAGCAGGCCTGGACTAGCGGGGGATCAGTTCTTC. Translating gives CASRPGLAGDQFF. The gene calls are TRBV6-1 and TRBJ2-1, with 13 nucleotides matching TRBD2. Germline assignment: CDR1 MNHNS and CDR2 SASEGT. The CDR3 sequence is 13 residues long. J gave up 13 bases and V 6 bases, and 6 bases lay outside the gene matches.

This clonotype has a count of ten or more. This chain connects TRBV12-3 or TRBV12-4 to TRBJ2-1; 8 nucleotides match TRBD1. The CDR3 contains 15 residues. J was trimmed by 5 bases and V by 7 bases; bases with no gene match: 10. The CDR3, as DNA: TGTGCCAGCACCCCGGTGAGGACAGGGAACAATGAGCAGTTCTTC. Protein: CASTPVRTGNNEQFF.

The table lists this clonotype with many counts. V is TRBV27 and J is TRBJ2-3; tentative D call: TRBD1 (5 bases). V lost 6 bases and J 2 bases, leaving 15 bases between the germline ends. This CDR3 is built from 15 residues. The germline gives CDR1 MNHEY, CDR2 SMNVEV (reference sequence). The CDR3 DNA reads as TGTGCCAGCAGCCGGACAACAGCCCCCACAGATACGCAGTATTTT. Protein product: CASSRTTAPTDTQYF.

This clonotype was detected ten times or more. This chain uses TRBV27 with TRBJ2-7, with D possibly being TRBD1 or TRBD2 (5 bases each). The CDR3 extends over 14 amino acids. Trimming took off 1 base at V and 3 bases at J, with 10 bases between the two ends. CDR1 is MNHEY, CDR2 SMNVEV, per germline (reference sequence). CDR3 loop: CASSLFRDHYEQYF. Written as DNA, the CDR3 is TGTGCCAGCAGTTTATTCAGGGACCACTACGAGCAGTACTTC.

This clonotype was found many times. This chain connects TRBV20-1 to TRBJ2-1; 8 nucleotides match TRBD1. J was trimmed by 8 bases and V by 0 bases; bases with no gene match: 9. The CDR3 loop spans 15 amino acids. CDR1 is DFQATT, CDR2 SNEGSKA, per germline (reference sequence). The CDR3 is CSARDPAGGSDEQFF. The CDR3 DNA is TGCAGTGCTAGAGATCCGGCAGGGGGCAGCGATGAGCAGTTCTTC.

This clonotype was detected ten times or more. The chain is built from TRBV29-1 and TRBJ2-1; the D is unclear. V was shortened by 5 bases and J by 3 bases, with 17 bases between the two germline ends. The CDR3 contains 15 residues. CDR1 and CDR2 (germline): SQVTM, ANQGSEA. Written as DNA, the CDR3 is TGCAGCGTTCATGAGGTAGCCTTAAACTACAATGAGCAGTTCTTC. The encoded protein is CSVHEVALNYNEQFF.

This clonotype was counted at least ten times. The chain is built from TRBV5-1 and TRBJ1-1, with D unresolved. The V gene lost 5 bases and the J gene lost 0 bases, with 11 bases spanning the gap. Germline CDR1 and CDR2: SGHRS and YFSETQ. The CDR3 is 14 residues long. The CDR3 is CASRQPHLNTEAFF. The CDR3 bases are TGCGCCAGCAGACAACCCCACTTGAACACTGAAGCTTTCTTT.

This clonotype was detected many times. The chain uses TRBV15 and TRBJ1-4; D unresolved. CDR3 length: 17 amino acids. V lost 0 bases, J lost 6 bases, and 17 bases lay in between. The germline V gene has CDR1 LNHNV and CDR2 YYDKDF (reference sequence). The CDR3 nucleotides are TGTGCCACCAGCAGAGATACCCCGTTGGGGTTTGATGAAAAACTGTTTTTT. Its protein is CATSRDTPLGFDEKLFF.

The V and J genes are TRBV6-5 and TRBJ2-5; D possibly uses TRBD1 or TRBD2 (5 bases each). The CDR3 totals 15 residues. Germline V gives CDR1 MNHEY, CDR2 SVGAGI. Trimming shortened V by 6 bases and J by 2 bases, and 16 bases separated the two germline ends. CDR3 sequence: CASSSGPTAQETQYF. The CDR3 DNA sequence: TGTGCCAGCAGCTCGGGACCGACGGCTCAAGAGACCCAGTACTTC.

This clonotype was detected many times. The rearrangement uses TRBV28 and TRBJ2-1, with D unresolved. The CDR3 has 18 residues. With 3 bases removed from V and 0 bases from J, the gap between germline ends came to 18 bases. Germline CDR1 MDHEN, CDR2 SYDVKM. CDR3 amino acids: CASSFPRLALSSYNEQFF. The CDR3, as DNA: TGTGCCAGCAGTTTCCCTCGACTCGCCCTTAGCTCCTACAATGAGCAGTTCTTC.

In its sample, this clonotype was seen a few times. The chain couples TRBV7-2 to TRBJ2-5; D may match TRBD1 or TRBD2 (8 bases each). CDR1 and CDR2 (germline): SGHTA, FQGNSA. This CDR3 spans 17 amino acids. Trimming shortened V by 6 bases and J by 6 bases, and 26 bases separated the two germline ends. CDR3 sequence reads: CASSSSGGGQGGQTQYF. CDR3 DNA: TGTGCCAGCAGTTCCAGCGGGGGCGGACAGGGCGGCCAGACCCAGTACTTC.

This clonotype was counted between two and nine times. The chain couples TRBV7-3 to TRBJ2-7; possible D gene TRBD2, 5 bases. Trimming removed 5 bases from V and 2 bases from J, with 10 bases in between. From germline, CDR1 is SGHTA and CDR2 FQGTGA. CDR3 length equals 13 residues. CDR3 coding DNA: TGTGCCAGCAGCCCGTCGGGGACCTACGAGCAGTACTTC. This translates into CASSPSGTYEQYF.

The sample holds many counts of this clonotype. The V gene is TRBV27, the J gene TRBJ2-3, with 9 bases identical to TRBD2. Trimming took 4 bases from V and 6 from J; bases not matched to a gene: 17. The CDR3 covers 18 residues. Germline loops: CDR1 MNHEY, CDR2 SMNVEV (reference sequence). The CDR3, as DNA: TGTGCCAGCAGTTCCCCCAACCTCGCGGGGGGGCCTGGTGATACGCAGTATTTT. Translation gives CASSSPNLAGGPGDTQYF.

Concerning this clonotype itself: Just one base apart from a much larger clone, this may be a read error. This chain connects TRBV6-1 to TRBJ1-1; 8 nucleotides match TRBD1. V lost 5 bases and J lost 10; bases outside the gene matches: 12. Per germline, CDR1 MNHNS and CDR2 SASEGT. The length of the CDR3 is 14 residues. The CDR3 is CASSKGQVFPAAFF. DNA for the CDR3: TGTGCCAGCAGTAAGGGACAGGTTTTTCCTGCAGCTTTCTTT.

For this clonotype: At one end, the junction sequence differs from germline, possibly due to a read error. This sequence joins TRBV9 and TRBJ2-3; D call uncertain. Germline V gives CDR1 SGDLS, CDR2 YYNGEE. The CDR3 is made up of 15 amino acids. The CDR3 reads CASSVEVGGTDTRYF. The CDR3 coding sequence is TGTGCCAGCAGCGTAGAAGTGGGCGGCACAGATACGCGGTATTTT.

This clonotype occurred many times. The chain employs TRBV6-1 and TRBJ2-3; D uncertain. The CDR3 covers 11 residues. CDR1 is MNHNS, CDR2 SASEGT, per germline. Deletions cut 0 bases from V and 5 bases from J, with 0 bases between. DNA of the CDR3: TGTGCCAGCAGTGAAGCAGATACGCAGTATTTT. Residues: CASSEADTQYF.